The rows below give T cell receptor beta chains drawn from one sample of a study of control samples from healthy donors and cancer patients. Clones were sequenced by immunoSEQ multiplex PCR, and TCRdb holds only the in-frame ones, with some missing. Here the sample spans around 110,000 clones, more than 85% being singletons. Sequencing was carried out using blood. Receptors originate from a man younger than 45 in good health. Both conserved end residues are part of each CDR3. The order of the fields is clone size, D gene, CDR3 length, J gene, V gene, CDR3 DNA, CDR3 protein. A D gene is named only where the DNA matches it firmly. Expanded clones get a size class; other rows say once, few or many, or leave the size out.

clone size: .
D gene: .
CDR3 length: 14
J gene: TRBJ1-2
V gene: TRBV6-6
CDR3 DNA: TGTGCCAGCAGTTACTCGGGCAGCTACTATGGCTACACCTTC
CDR3 protein: CASSYSGSYYGYTF

clone size: .
D gene: .
CDR3 length: 10
J gene: TRBJ2-7
V gene: TRBV2
CDR3 DNA: TGTGCCAGCGTCGGAAACGAGCAGTACTTC
CDR3 protein: CASVGNEQYF

clone size: .
D gene: .
CDR3 length: 16
J gene: TRBJ1-1
V gene: TRBV5-4
CDR3 DNA: TGTGCCAGCAGCCGCCCCCTCGGACAGCTGAACACTGAAGCTTTCTTT
CDR3 protein: CASSRPLGQLNTEAFF

clone size: .
D gene: .
CDR3 length: 12
J gene: TRBJ2-5
V gene: TRBV29-1
CDR3 DNA: TGCAGCGTAAGAGGGGGCCAAGAGACCCAGTACTTC
CDR3 protein: CSVRGGQETQYF

clone size: .
D gene: TRBD1
CDR3 length: 15
J gene: TRBJ2-7
V gene: TRBV19
CDR3 DNA: TGTGCCAGTACCGATGGGGGACAGGGGGCCTACGAGCAGTACTTC
CDR3 protein: CASTDGGQGAYEQYF

clone size: .
D gene: TRBD1
CDR3 length: 13
J gene: TRBJ2-1
V gene: TRBV24-1
CDR3 DNA: TGTGCCACCAGTGAGGACAGGGGCAATGAGCAGTTCTTC
CDR3 protein: CATSEDRGNEQFF

clone size: .
D gene: .
CDR3 length: 18
J gene: TRBJ1-2
V gene: TRBV7-9
CDR3 DNA: TGTGCCAGCAGCTTAGACAGAATAGGAGAAAAAGCTAACTATGGCTACACCTTC
CDR3 protein: CASSLDRIGEKANYGYTF

clone size: .
D gene: TRBD1
CDR3 length: 16
J gene: TRBJ1-4
V gene: TRBV28
CDR3 DNA: TGTGCCAGCAGTTTAAGGGGACAGGGGGGGTGGGAAAAACTGTTTTTT
CDR3 protein: CASSLRGQGGWEKLFF

clone size: .
D gene: .
CDR3 length: 20
J gene: TRBJ1-4
V gene: TRBV5-1
CDR3 DNA: TGCGCCAGCAGCCCGGCGGGGTGGGGCAGGACCCCTGCAACTAATGAAAAACTGTTTTTT
CDR3 protein: CASSPAGWGRTPATNEKLFF

clone size: once
D gene: .
CDR3 length: 13
J gene: TRBJ2-1
V gene: TRBV27
CDR3 DNA: TGTGCCAGCAGTAACCCTAGGACCAGGCGGGAGTTCTTC
CDR3 protein: CASSNPRTRREFF

clone size: once
D gene: TRBD2
CDR3 length: 18
J gene: TRBJ2-7
V gene: TRBV7-8
CDR3 DNA: TGTGCCACCTCCAGGGGGCTAGCGGGGGGCGAGAGCTCCTACGAGCAGTACTTC
CDR3 protein: CATSRGLAGGESSYEQYF

clone size: .
D gene: TRBD1
CDR3 length: 12
J gene: TRBJ1-2
V gene: TRBV12-3/TRBV12-4
CDR3 DNA: TGTGCCAGCAAGGACAGGTCGCATGGCTACACCTTC
CDR3 protein: CASKDRSHGYTF